A single sample gave rise to the 26 T cell receptor beta chains below, sequenced in a study of blood T cell repertoires in COVID-19. The table came from immunoSEQ multiplex PCR; TCRdb's copy has only in-frame clones and leaves some out. The data hold over 150,000 clones, with roughly 87% observed a single time. The specimen sequenced was PBMCs or T cells enriched from blood (not recorded which). The receptors originated from a woman aged 45-65 years who had recovered from COVID-19.

The table lists this clone with a few counts. CDR3 region: CASSPSDRGLTEAFF. The CDR3 DNA follows: TGTGCCAGCAGCCCCTCGGACAGGGGGTTGACTGAAGCTTTCTTT. The chain is built from TRBV9 and TRBJ1-1, with 10 bases lining up with TRBD1. The CDR3 loop spans 15 amino acids. Germline lookup yields CDR1 SGDLS and CDR2 YYNGEE. With V trimmed by 4 bases and J by 5 bases, 8 bases remained unmatched.

This clone occurred once. CDR3 in amino acids: CASSYSILAANYGYTF. The CDR3 DNA reads TGTGCCAGCAGTTACTCGATTTTGGCCGCTAACTATGGCTACACCTTC. The gene calls are TRBV6-5 and TRBJ1-2; no reliable D call. This CDR3 comprises 16 residues. The germline V gene encodes CDR1 MNHEY and CDR2 SVGAGI. V lost 0 bases to trimming and J lost 0 bases, with 11 bases between them.

The chain couples TRBV15 to TRBJ1-4, with 7 bases identical to TRBD1. CDR1 is LNHNV, CDR2 YYDKDF, per germline (reference sequence). The ends lost 5 bases at V and 7 bases at J; junction bases unmatched: 7. CDR3 length: 14 residues. CDR3 region: CATSDRDSREKLFF. Written as DNA, the CDR3 is TGTGCCACCAGCGACCGGGACAGTCGTGAAAAACTGTTTTTT.

This chain links TRBV18 with TRBJ2-1, with 15 positions matching TRBD2. Germline CDR1 KGHSH, CDR2 LQKENI. V trimming: 3 bases; J trimming: 7 bases; junction bases outside the gene matches: 1. This CDR3 contains 15 residues. The CDR3 protein is CASSPGTSGRNEQFF. Here the CDR3 DNA reads TGTGCCAGCTCACCCGGGACTAGCGGGAGGAATGAGCAGTTCTTC. Combining the CDR3 with reference TRBV18 and TRBJ2-1 gives the whole variable domain NAGVMQNPRHLVRRRGQEARLRCSPMKGHSHVYWYRQLPEEGLKFMVYLQKENIIDESGMPKERFSAEFPKEGPSILRIQQVVRGDSAAYFCASSPGTSGRNEQFFGPGTRLTVL.

The V and J genes are TRBV30 and TRBJ2-2; possibly TRBD1 for D (6 bases). V lost 4 bases to trimming and J lost 5 bases, with 11 bases between them. The CDR3 is made up of 13 amino acids. Germline values: CDR1 GTSNPN, CDR2 SVGIG (reference sequence). The CDR3 DNA reads as TGTGCCTGGACTCCGGGACATACCGGGGAGCTGTTTTTT. It yields the protein CAWTPGHTGELFF.

This clone was picked up one time. The chain carries TRBV6-2 or TRBV6-3 and TRBJ2-1, with TRBD2 matching over 10 bases. The junction had 11 bases not matched to a gene; V was cut back by 5 bases and J by 7 bases. Germline V CDR1 and CDR2: MNHEY, SVGEGT. This CDR3 has 16 amino acids. This CDR3 is CASSRSGRAPRNEQFF. CDR3 nucleotides: TGTGCCAGCAGTCGGAGCGGGAGGGCCCCTCGGAATGAGCAGTTCTTC.

V is TRBV7-9 and J is TRBJ1-1; 7 bases align to TRBD1. Germline loops: CDR1 SEHNR, CDR2 FQNEAQ (reference sequence). The CDR3 extends over 16 amino acids. The V and J ends lost 5 bases and 5 bases, in that order; junction bases with no gene match: 14. CDR3 residues: CASSAGGTARLTEAFF. Here the CDR3 DNA reads TGTGCCAGCAGCGCAGGGGGAACGGCACGCCTAACTGAAGCTTTCTTT.

This chain links TRBV7-2 with TRBJ1-3; D uncertain. Trimming removed 10 bases from V and 0 bases from J, with 10 bases in between. Germline CDR1 is SGHTA and CDR2 is FQGNSA. The CDR3 is 13 residues long. In nucleotides, the CDR3 is TGTGCCATACAGCCATTCTCTGGAAACACCATATATTTT. Amino acids: CAIQPFSGNTIYF.

This clone occurred once. Mismatch with germline at one junction end may stem from a read error. This chain joins TRBV11-2 and TRBJ2-5; TRBD2 aligns across 9 bases. Germline V CDR1 and CDR2: SGHAT, FQNNGV. There are 13 residues in the CDR3. The CDR3, as DNA: TGTGCCAGCAGCTACCCGGGGGGACTAGCTTCGCACTTC. Amino acids: CASSYPGGLASHF.

The sample holds a few counts of this clone. The chain combines TRBV19 with TRBJ1-5; 10 bases map to TRBD1. The length of the CDR3 is 14 residues. CDR1 is LNHDA, CDR2 SQIVND, per germline (reference sequence). J was trimmed by 4 bases and V by 7 bases; bases with no gene match: 4. The CDR3: CASNDRGPNQPQHF. In nucleotides, the CDR3 is TGTGCCAGTAACGACAGGGGGCCAAATCAGCCCCAGCATTTT.

V usage is TRBV27 and J usage is TRBJ1-1; 7 bases fit TRBD1. Trimming at V came to 5 bases and at J to 5 bases, leaving 8 bases not matched to a gene. Germline assignment: CDR1 MNHEY and CDR2 SMNVEV (reference sequence). The CDR3 contains 14 residues. This CDR3 reads CASSQDRVGTEAFF. CDR3 DNA: TGTGCCAGCAGTCAAGACAGGGTCGGAACTGAAGCTTTCTTT.

The chain has TRBV13 and TRBJ1-2; D gene unclear. Germline CDR1 reads PRHDT; CDR2 reads FYEKMQ (reference sequence). The CDR3 totals 12 residues. Trimming stripped 1 base from V and 2 bases from J, with 2 bases between. CDR3 protein: CASSLVNYGYTF. The CDR3 DNA follows: TGTGCCAGCAGCTTAGTAAACTATGGCTACACCTTC.

The chain carries TRBV6-5 and TRBJ2-7; 8 bases are a match to TRBD1. Germline lookup yields CDR1 MNHEY and CDR2 SVGAGI. The CDR3 has 15 amino acids. The V and J ends lost 7 bases and 0 bases, in that order; junction bases with no gene match: 8. The CDR3 protein is CASIPYRGSSYEQYF. The CDR3 DNA is TGTGCCAGCATCCCATACAGGGGGAGCTCCTACGAGCAGTACTTC.

V gene TRBV18 combines with J gene TRBJ2-7; D is possibly TRBD1 (5 bases). V lost 3 bases and J 0 bases, leaving 12 bases between the germline ends. Germline assignment: CDR1 KGHSH and CDR2 LQKENI. The CDR3 sequence is 15 residues long. The CDR3 is CASSPQGQPSYEQYF. The DNA for the CDR3 is TGTGCCAGCTCACCTCAGGGTCAGCCCTCCTACGAGCAGTACTTC.

This chain uses TRBV7-2 with TRBJ1-4; weak D call: TRBD1 (5 bases). The CDR3 spans 13 residues. Germline assignment: CDR1 SGHTA and CDR2 FQGNSA. The germline V and J ends were trimmed by 1 base and 15 bases, with 15 bases remaining between them. The CDR3, as DNA: TGTGCCAGCAGCTTAGAGGACGGAGGGGTTTTGTTTTTT. Its protein is CASSLEDGGVLFF.

The J gene is TRBJ2-7, the V gene TRBV10-2; 7 bases match TRBD1. This CDR3 comprises 16 residues. Germline values: CDR1 WSHSY, CDR2 SAAADI. Trimming removed 5 bases from V and 6 bases from J; junction bases left unmatched: 16. This CDR3 reads CASSQHVPGTDIEQYF. CDR3 sequence (DNA): TGCGCCAGCAGTCAACATGTTCCCGGGACAGATATCGAGCAGTACTTC.

The chain joins TRBV10-3 to TRBJ1-1; D gene ambiguous. This CDR3 comprises 14 residues. Trimming took 3 bases from V and 0 from J, leaving 8 bases between them. Germline CDR1 ENHRY, CDR2 SYGVKD. CDR3 bases: TGTGCCATCAGTGAACGGAGTTTGAACACTGAAGCTTTCTTT. Amino acids: CAISERSLNTEAFF.

The genes are TRBV28 and TRBJ2-7; 9 bases line up with TRBD2. Germline CDR1 and CDR2: MDHEN and SYDVKM. After removal of 7 bases from V and 4 bases from J, the junction contained 11 bases not matched to a gene. The CDR3 length is 15 residues. CDR3 loop: CASTRRGSGRYEQYF. CDR3 bases: TGTGCCAGCACCCGGCGAGGTAGCGGGAGATACGAGCAGTACTTC.

The gene calls are TRBV30 and TRBJ2-1; D unresolved. The V gene's germline CDR1 is GTSNPN and CDR2 SVGIG (reference sequence). The CDR3 loop spans 15 amino acids. The V end was cut by 5 bases, the J end by 3 bases, with 17 bases between. The CDR3 is CAWGLSNSRYNEQFF. The CDR3 coding sequence is TGTGCCTGGGGGTTGAGCAACTCCCGCTACAATGAGCAGTTCTTC.

Note on this clone: Different DNA sequences within this sample yield the same CDR3. The chain combines TRBV18 with TRBJ1-1; no definite D call. The V end was cut by 3 bases, the J end by 0 bases, with 5 bases between. There are 13 residues in the CDR3. CDR1 and CDR2 (germline): KGHSH, LQKENI. CDR3 DNA sequence: TGTGCCAGCTCACCGGGCTTGAACACTGAAGCTTTCTTT. Translated: CASSPGLNTEAFF.

This clone showed up just a few times. This rearrangement joins TRBV4-1 to TRBJ1-4; 9 bases are shared with TRBD1. With V trimmed by 2 bases and J by 6 bases, 4 bases remained unmatched. The CDR3 consists of 15 residues. Germline V gene lookup returns CDR1 MGHRA and CDR2 YSYEKL. The CDR3 is CASSQPDRGYEKLFF. The CDR3 DNA follows: TGCGCCAGCAGCCAACCTGACAGGGGGTATGAAAAACTGTTTTTT.

V is TRBV5-1 and J is TRBJ2-7; TRBD1 aligns across 10 bases. Germline lookup yields CDR1 SGHRS and CDR2 YFSETQ. There are 13 residues in the CDR3. Trimming cost V 7 bases and J 6 bases; bases outside gene matches: 7. The CDR3 coding sequence is TGCGCCAGCGGTGGGACAGGGGTCGGCGAGCAGTACTTC. Translating it yields CASGGTGVGEQYF.

J is TRBJ1-5 and V is TRBV6-2 or TRBV6-3; 11 nucleotides match TRBD1. CDR1 and CDR2 (germline): MNHEY, SVGEGT. The CDR3 runs 20 residues. V lost 0 bases and J lost 1; bases outside the gene matches: 11. The chain's CDR3 is CASSYSRRTGGMVSNQPQHF. The CDR3 DNA reads as TGTGCCAGCAGTTACTCACGCAGGACAGGGGGCATGGTAAGCAATCAGCCCCAGCATTTT.

V is TRBV7-2 and J is TRBJ1-2; D perhaps matches TRBD1 (6 bases). Looked up from germline, CDR1 is SGHTA and CDR2 is FQGNSA. The CDR3 sequence is 12 residues long. Trimming took 8 bases from V and 7 from J, leaving 14 bases between them. CDR3 residues: CASHNRVGGYTF. CDR3 DNA sequence: TGTGCCAGCCATAACAGGGTGGGTGGCTACACCTTC.

V and J are TRBV11-1 and TRBJ1-4, with D uncertain. Deletions cut 2 bases from V and 8 bases from J, with 12 bases between. From germline, CDR1 is SGHAT and CDR2 FQDESV (reference sequence). This CDR3 is built from 14 residues. The CDR3 sequence is CASSLSGFGEKLFF. The CDR3 DNA reads as TGTGCCAGCAGCTTATCCGGGTTCGGAGAAAAACTGTTTTTT.

CDR3 region: CASSFTGTTGDEQYF. CDR3 in DNA: TGTGCCAGCAGCTTTACAGGGACGACGGGCGACGAGCAGTACTTC. The J gene is TRBJ2-7, the V gene TRBV5-6; weak D call: TRBD1 (6 bases). The CDR3 totals 15 residues. V was shortened by 2 bases and J by 5 bases, with 17 bases between the two germline ends. Germline CDR1 is SGHDT and CDR2 is YYEEEE. Filled out from reference TRBV5-6 and TRBJ2-7, the complete variable domain reads DAGVTQSPTHLIKTRGQQVTLRCSPKSGHDTVSWYQQALGQGPQFIFQYYEEEERQRGNFPDRFSGHQFPNYSSELNVNALLLGDSALYLCASSFTGTTGDEQYFGPGTRLTVT.